These 26 T cell receptor beta chains originate from one sample sequenced in a study of blood T cell repertoires in COVID-19. TCRdb keeps only in-frame clones here, not all; method: immunoSEQ multiplex PCR. The sample has some 90,000 clones, roughly 85% seen once. The material sequenced was peripheral blood. The receptors originated from a human donor in a cohort sampled during active COVID-19.

The chain links TRBV29-1 to TRBJ2-1; D gene ambiguous. The CDR3 covers 13 residues. Germline assignment: CDR1 SQVTM and CDR2 ANQGSEA. Trimming removed 3 bases at V and 0 bases at J, with 6 bases between. CDR3 nucleotides: TGCAGCGTTGAGGGCAACTCCTACAATGAGCAGTTCTTC. This gives the protein CSVEGNSYNEQFF.

Only a few counts were recorded for this clone. The chain combines TRBV6-5 with TRBJ2-7, with 9 bases matching TRBD1. J was trimmed by 6 bases and V by 6 bases; bases with no gene match: 12. This CDR3 has 15 residues. Germline loops: CDR1 MNHEY, CDR2 SVGAGI. This chain's CDR3 is CASRHGGQGLSEQYF. In DNA, the CDR3 is TGTGCCAGCAGACATGGGGGACAGGGCTTATCCGAGCAGTACTTC.

The chain has TRBV30 and TRBJ2-4; 9 bases agree with TRBD2. The V segment lost 1 base and the J segment 1 base; nucleotides outside the gene matches: 14. Germline assignment: CDR1 GTSNPN and CDR2 SVGIG (reference sequence). CDR3 length: 19 amino acids. CDR3 protein: CAWSATSGLGITAKNIQYF. The DNA of the CDR3 is TGTGCCTGGAGTGCCACTAGCGGGCTCGGCATTACCGCCAAAAACATTCAGTACTTC.

V is TRBV7-8 and J is TRBJ2-7, with 9 bases lining up with TRBD1. The CDR3 contains 15 residues. The germline V gene has CDR1 SGHVS and CDR2 FQNEAQ. Trimming at V came to 8 bases and at J to 2 bases, leaving 10 bases not matched to a gene. The CDR3 sequence is CASHPLGQGPYEQYF. The CDR3 coding sequence is TGTGCCAGCCATCCCCTGGGACAGGGACCCTACGAGCAGTACTTC.

This rearrangement joins TRBV4-3 to TRBJ2-3; D might be TRBD2 (6 bases). The germline V gene has CDR1 LGHNA and CDR2 YSLEER. The CDR3 is made up of 14 amino acids. The ends were cut back, 5 bases at V and 1 base at J, with 10 bases in the middle. CDR3 DNA sequence: TGCGCCAGCAGCTATAAGCGGGGCACAGATACGCAGTATTTT. This sequence encodes CASSYKRGTDTQYF.

This chain uses TRBV28 with TRBJ1-4; D might be TRBD1 (5 bases). The CDR3 contains 15 residues. The V gene lost 6 bases and the J gene lost 5 bases, with 16 bases spanning the gap. Germline V gene lookup returns CDR1 MDHEN and CDR2 SYDVKM. The CDR3 DNA is TGTGCCAGCAGGGCGCAGGGCCGGGGGAATGAAAAACTGTTTTTT. This sequence encodes CASRAQGRGNEKLFF. The whole variable domain, remainder taken from reference TRBV28 and TRBJ1-4, is DVKVTQSSRYLVKRTGEKVFLECVQDMDHENMFWYRQDPGLGLRLIYFSYDVKMKEKGDIPEGYSVSREKKERFSLILESASTNQTSMYLCASRAQGRGNEKLFFGSGTQLSVL.

This sequence joins TRBV10-3 and TRBJ1-5; possibly TRBD1 for D (5 bases). CDR3 length: 13 residues. Trimming removed 6 bases at V and 3 bases at J, with 9 bases between. In germline, CDR1 is ENHRY, CDR2 SYGVKD. The CDR3 loop is CAISDRNNQPQHF. The DNA of the CDR3 is TGTGCCATCAGCGACAGAAACAATCAGCCCCAGCATTTT.

V gene TRBV29-1 combines with J gene TRBJ1-4; a weak D match, TRBD1 (5 bases). Germline CDR1 SQVTM, CDR2 ANQGSEA. The CDR3 contains 15 residues. Trimming pared 0 bases from V and 7 bases from J, leaving 15 bases between. This CDR3 reads CSVEEGRGEGEKLFF. CDR3 nucleotide sequence: TGCAGCGTTGAAGAGGGTCGGGGGGAGGGTGAAAAACTGTTTTTT. Based on the CDR3 plus reference TRBV29-1 and TRBJ1-4, the full variable domain is SAVISQKPSRDICQRGTSLTIQCQVDSQVTMMFWYRQQPGQSLTLIATANQGSEATYESGFVIDKFPISRPNLTFSTLTVSNMSPEDSSIYLCSVEEGRGEGEKLFFGSGTQLSVL.

The rearrangement joins TRBV7-3 to TRBJ1-1; the D is unclear. Germline CDR1 SGHTA, CDR2 FQGTGA. Trimming stripped 4 bases from V and 3 bases from J, with 21 bases between. The CDR3 consists of 17 residues. The CDR3, as DNA: TGTGCCAGCAGCTCAAAACCGGGAGACGGGCCGGACACTGAAGCTTTCTTT. It translates to CASSSKPGDGPDTEAFF.

The chain is built from TRBV4-3 and TRBJ2-3; 7 nucleotides align to TRBD1. CDR3 length: 18 residues. The trim removed 0 bases at V and 2 bases at J, leaving 11 bases unmatched. Germline values: CDR1 LGHNA, CDR2 YSLEER. The CDR3 loop is CASSQDPTTGWATDTQYF. CDR3 in DNA: TGCGCCAGCAGCCAAGATCCCACGACAGGGTGGGCCACAGATACGCAGTATTTT.

The chain employs TRBV7-8 and TRBJ2-7; 7 nucleotides agree with TRBD1. Trimming took 1 base from V and 0 from J; bases not matched to a gene: 3. The germline CDR1 and CDR2 sequences are SGHVS and FQNEAQ. The CDR3 is 15 amino acids. CDR3 residues: CASSLEGTASYEQYF. The CDR3 bases are TGTGCCAGCAGCTTAGAAGGGACAGCCTCCTACGAGCAGTACTTC.

This chain joins TRBV6-6 and TRBJ1-2; TRBD1 is a possible D gene (5 bases). The germline gives CDR1 MNHNY, CDR2 SVGAGI (reference sequence). The CDR3 is made up of 12 amino acids. V was clipped by 10 bases and J by 3 bases, with 12 bases between them. The CDR3 DNA is TGTGCCACGGAGCAGGGATACTATGGCTACACCTTC. Amino acids: CATEQGYYGYTF.

The rearrangement joins TRBV7-9 to TRBJ2-2; 9 positions match TRBD1. Losses at the gene ends were 1 base for V and 4 bases for J; bases not matched to a gene: 10. There are 18 residues in the CDR3. CDR1 is SEHNR and CDR2 is FQNEAQ in the germline V gene (reference sequence). The chain's CDR3 is CASSLGSYRGLVTGELFF. CDR3 coding DNA: TGTGCCAGCAGCTTAGGTTCATACAGGGGGCTCGTCACCGGGGAGCTGTTTTTT.

The chain carries TRBV29-1 and TRBJ1-4, with D uncertain. The CDR3 consists of 14 residues. Per germline, CDR1 SQVTM and CDR2 ANQGSEA. V was shortened by 4 bases and J by 0 bases, with 9 bases between the two germline ends. The CDR3: CSVADGATNEKLFF. The CDR3 DNA reads as TGCAGCGTTGCTGACGGAGCAACTAATGAAAAACTGTTTTTT.

The chain recombines TRBV14 with TRBJ2-7; TRBD1 agrees at 7 bases. After removal of 3 bases from V and 8 bases from J, the junction contained 10 bases not matched to a gene. The CDR3 has 14 amino acids. Germline assignment: CDR1 SGHDN and CDR2 FVKESK. In DNA, the CDR3 is TGTGCCAGCAGCCACAAGGATACAGGGGACCAGCAGTACTTC. Encoded protein: CASSHKDTGDQQYF.

The chain employs TRBV11-2 and TRBJ2-7; D uncertain. The CDR3 totals 17 residues. Deletions cut 1 base from V and 1 base from J, with 17 bases between. Germline V gives CDR1 SGHAT, CDR2 FQNNGV. This chain's CDR3 is CASSLAFGSLPSYEQYF. The CDR3 bases are TGTGCCAGCAGCTTAGCATTTGGCTCCTTGCCATCCTACGAGCAGTACTTC.

The V gene is TRBV5-6, the J gene TRBJ2-7; no firm D call. CDR1 SGHDT and CDR2 YYEEEE come from the germline V gene. The CDR3 covers 13 residues. V was trimmed by 0 bases and J by 3 bases, leaving 7 bases between them. The CDR3 here is CASSLGRVYEQYF. The DNA of the CDR3 is TGTGCCAGCAGCTTGGGAAGAGTCTACGAGCAGTACTTC. Supplemented by reference TRBV5-6 and TRBJ2-7, the full variable domain reads DAGVTQSPTHLIKTRGQQVTLRCSPKSGHDTVSWYQQALGQGPQFIFQYYEEEERQRGNFPDRFSGHQFPNYSSELNVNALLLGDSALYLCASSLGRVYEQYFGPGTRLTVT.

This chain uses TRBV7-2 with TRBJ1-5; weak D call: TRBD1 (5 bases). Germline values: CDR1 SGHTA, CDR2 FQGNSA. The CDR3 covers 13 residues. Trimming pared 2 bases from V and 7 bases from J, leaving 9 bases between. CDR3 sequence reads: CASSLRGRQPQHF. CDR3 DNA sequence: TGTGCCAGCAGCTTAAGGGGTCGACAGCCCCAGCATTTT.

The chain carries TRBV19 and TRBJ2-1, with D perhaps TRBD1 (6 bases). Trimming took off 9 bases at V and 5 bases at J, with 14 bases between the two ends. Germline CDR1 and CDR2: LNHDA and SQIVND (reference sequence). The CDR3 consists of 13 residues. In nucleotides, the CDR3 is TGTGCCAGCTCCGGGACAAGAAACAATGAGCAGTTCTTC. Translation gives CASSGTRNNEQFF.

The CDR3 is CASSLGDRFTDTQYF. Written as DNA, the CDR3 is TGTGCCAGCAGCTTAGGGGACAGGTTCACAGATACGCAGTATTTT. The chain links TRBV13 to TRBJ2-3; 7 bases match TRBD1. Germline values: CDR1 PRHDT, CDR2 FYEKMQ (reference sequence). V was pared by 0 bases and J by 2 bases, with 2 bases of the junction left unmatched. The CDR3 runs to 15 residues.

This chain connects TRBV10-3 to TRBJ1-5, with D possibly matching TRBD1 (5 bases). Trimming cost V 10 bases and J 3 bases, with 13 bases left between them. Germline CDR1 reads ENHRY; CDR2 reads SYGVKD. This CDR3 comprises 13 residues. In nucleotides, the CDR3 is TGTGCCACCAGGGCGGGGCCCAATCAGCCCCAGCATTTT. This codes for CATRAGPNQPQHF.

In this sample, this clone turned up once. V gene TRBV6-6 combines with J gene TRBJ1-4, with 7 bases identical to TRBD1. The trim removed 5 bases at V and 8 bases at J, leaving 8 bases unmatched. The CDR3 has 14 residues. Per germline, CDR1 MNHNY and CDR2 SVGAGI (reference sequence). The CDR3 loop reads CASSLTGSREKLFF. In DNA, the CDR3 is TGTGCCAGCAGTCTGACAGGGAGCCGGGAAAAACTGTTTTTT.

The rearrangement links TRBV19 to TRBJ2-1; no firm D call. The germline gives CDR1 LNHDA, CDR2 SQIVND (reference sequence). This CDR3 has 15 amino acids. V was shortened by 5 bases and J by 4 bases, with 15 bases between the two germline ends. The CDR3 protein is CASSLPPYGYNEQFF. The CDR3 DNA sequence: TGTGCCAGTAGTTTGCCCCCGTACGGGTACAATGAGCAGTTCTTC. Full variable domain (missing parts from reference TRBV19 and TRBJ2-1): DGGITQSPKYLFRKEGQNVTLSCEQNLNHDAMYWYRQDPGQGLRLIYYSQIVNDFQKGDIAEGYSVSREKKESFPLTVTSAQKNPTAFYLCASSLPPYGYNEQFFGPGTRLTVL.

The rearrangement links TRBV2 to TRBJ1-3, with 9 nucleotides matching TRBD1. Trimming took 6 bases from V and 3 from J; bases not matched to a gene: 6. The CDR3 is made up of 15 amino acids. The germline CDR1 and CDR2 sequences are SNHLY and FYNNEI. Here the CDR3 reads CASSHRDRDGNTIYF. DNA for the CDR3: TGTGCCAGCAGCCACCGGGACAGGGATGGAAACACCATATATTTT.

The chain joins TRBV5-4 to TRBJ2-1, with TRBD2 identical over 9 bases. This CDR3 has 15 amino acids. Germline lookup yields CDR1 SGHNT and CDR2 YYREEE (reference sequence). The V segment lost 8 bases and the J segment 6 bases; nucleotides outside the gene matches: 12. CDR3 amino acids: CARSIPGLAGNEQFF. DNA of the CDR3: TGTGCCAGATCTATACCGGGACTAGCTGGCAATGAGCAGTTCTTC.

The chain joins TRBV5-5 to TRBJ2-1, with 9 bases matching TRBD1. The CDR3 is made up of 15 amino acids. The V segment lost 5 bases and the J segment 4 bases; nucleotides outside the gene matches: 7. The germline V gene has CDR1 SGHKS and CDR2 YYEKEE (reference sequence). Here the CDR3 reads CASRSTGGEYNEQFF. In DNA form, the CDR3 reads TGTGCCAGCAGGTCGACAGGGGGTGAATACAATGAGCAGTTCTTC.